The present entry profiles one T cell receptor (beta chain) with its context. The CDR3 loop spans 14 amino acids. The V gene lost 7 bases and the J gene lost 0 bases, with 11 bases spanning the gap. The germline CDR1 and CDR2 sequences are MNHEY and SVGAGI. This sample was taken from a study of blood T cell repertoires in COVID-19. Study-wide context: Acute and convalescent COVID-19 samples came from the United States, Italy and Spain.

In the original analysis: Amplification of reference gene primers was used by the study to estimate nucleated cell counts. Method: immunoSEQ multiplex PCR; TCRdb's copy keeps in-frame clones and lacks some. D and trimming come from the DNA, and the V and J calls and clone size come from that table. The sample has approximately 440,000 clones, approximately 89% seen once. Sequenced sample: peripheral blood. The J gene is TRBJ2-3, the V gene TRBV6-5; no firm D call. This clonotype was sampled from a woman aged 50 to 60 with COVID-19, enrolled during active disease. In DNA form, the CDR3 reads TGTGCCAGCACCCCGGGTCTCAGCACAGATACGCAGTATTTT. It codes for CASTPGLSTDTQYF.